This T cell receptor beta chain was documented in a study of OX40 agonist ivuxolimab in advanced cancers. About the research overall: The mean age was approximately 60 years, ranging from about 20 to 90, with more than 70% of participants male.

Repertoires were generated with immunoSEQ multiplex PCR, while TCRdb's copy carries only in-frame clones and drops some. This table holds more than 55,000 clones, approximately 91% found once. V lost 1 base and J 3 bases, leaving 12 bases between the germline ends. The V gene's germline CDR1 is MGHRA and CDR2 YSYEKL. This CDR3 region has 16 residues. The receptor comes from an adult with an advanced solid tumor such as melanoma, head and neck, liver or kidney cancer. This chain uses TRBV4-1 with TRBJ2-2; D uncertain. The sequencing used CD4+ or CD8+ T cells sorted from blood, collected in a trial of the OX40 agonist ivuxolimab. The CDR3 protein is CASSQGWQRYTGELFF. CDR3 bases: TGCGCCAGCAGCCAAGGTTGGCAGAGGTACACCGGGGAGCTGTTTTTT.